These T cell receptor beta chains were read from a single sample in a study of siplizumab effects on memory and regulatory T cells. Profiling relied on immunoSEQ multiplex PCR, and the TCRdb table lists in-frame clones only, not all of them. The sample lists some 120,000 clones, around 94% occurring once. Sequencing was performed on non-Treg CD4+ T cells sorted from blood. The receptors originated from a human donor in good health. CDR3s include the opening cysteine and the closing phenylalanine or tryptophan. The order of the fields is J gene, V gene, clone size, D gene, CDR3 DNA, CDR3 protein. D genes are given only for firm matches. Expanded clones get a size class; other rows say once, few or many, or leave the size out.

TRBJ1-1 TRBV27 . . TGTGCCAGCAGTCCCACCATTGGGGGCGGCACTGAAGCTTTCTTT CASSPTIGGGTEAFF
TRBJ1-1 TRBV5-1 once . TGCGCCAGCAGCAACGGGGTTGCCACTGAAGCTTTCTTT CASSNGVATEAFF
TRBJ1-1 TRBV10-3 . . TGTGCCATCAGAGAATCTTCAGCGAACACTGAAGCTTTCTTT CAIRESSANTEAFF
TRBJ1-6 TRBV10-3 . TRBD1 TGTGCCATCAGTGAGTCACAGGGGTATAATTCACCCCTCCACTTT CAISESQGYNSPLHF
TRBJ1-2 TRBV11-3 . . TGTGCCAGCAGCCGAGAGGGCAGGGATGGCTACACCTTC CASSREGRDGYTF
TRBJ2-2 TRBV12-5 . . TGTGCTAGTGAAAGGGGAATAGGCGGGGAGCTGTTTTTT CASERGIGGELFF
TRBJ1-2 TRBV7-2 . . TGTGCCAGCAGCTTTTCAGATGGCTATGGCTACACCTTC CASSFSDGYGYTF
TRBJ2-2 TRBV5-4 . TRBD2 TGTGCCAGCAGCCCGGGAGGGCGGGAGACCGGGGAGCTGTTTTTT CASSPGGRETGELFF
TRBJ2-2 TRBV27 . TRBD1 TGTGCCAGCAGTTTATACGGACAGGGGGCGGATACCGGGGAGCTGTTTTTT CASSLYGQGADTGELFF
TRBJ1-3 TRBV5-1 . . TGCGCCAGCAGTGTGGGCACTGGAAACACCATATATTTT CASSVGTGNTIYF
TRBJ2-4 TRBV5-6 . . TGTGCCAGCAGCCGCTGGGGGTTGTCTTTGGTAAACATTCAGTACTTC CASSRWGLSLVNIQYF
TRBJ1-2 TRBV10-1 . . TGCGCCAGCAGTGTTTGGACAACCTATGGCTACACCTTC CASSVWTTYGYTF
TRBJ1-4 TRBV7-2 . TRBD1 TGTGCCAGCAGCTTAATAAGACAGGGGGGGAATGAAAAACTGTTTTTT CASSLIRQGGNEKLFF
TRBJ2-7 TRBV7-2 . . TGTGCCAGCAGCTTAAGCTACGAGCAGTACTTC CASSLSYEQYF
TRBJ2-1 TRBV7-3 . . TGTGCCAGCACCCAGGGGCGGGAGTACGAGCAGTTCTTC CASTQGREYEQFF
TRBJ2-2 TRBV5-4 . TRBD1 TGTGCCAGCAGCACGGGACAGCCCAGGGGGGAGCTGTTTTTT CASSTGQPRGELFF
TRBJ2-2 TRBV30 . . TGTGCCTGGACTCCCGGGGCCAGCGGGGAGCTGTTTTTT CAWTPGASGELFF
TRBJ2-1 TRBV9 . TRBD2 TGTGCCAGCAGCGTAAACCCCCTAGCGGGGGGGAACAATGAGCAGTTCTTC CASSVNPLAGGNNEQFF
TRBJ2-7 TRBV7-9 . TRBD1 TGTGCCAGCAGTGACAGGGGGCCCTACGAGCAGTACTTC CASSDRGPYEQYF
TRBJ2-7 TRBV5-1 . . TGCGCCAGCAGCTCGGGGACGGCCTTTGGGGACGAGCAGTACTTC CASSSGTAFGDEQYF
TRBJ2-1 TRBV5-1 . TRBD2 TGCGCCAGCACCGCCGACGGGACTACTTACAATGAGCAGTTCTTC CASTADGTTYNEQFF
TRBJ2-5 TRBV7-9 . . TGTGCCAGCAGCTCATTCGGGCCCCTCGGCCGAGAGACCCAGTACTTC CASSSFGPLGRETQYF
TRBJ1-6 TRBV5-1 . TRBD1 TGCGCCAGCAGCCGGGGACAGAGCTCCTATAATTCACCCCTCCACTTT CASSRGQSSYNSPLHF
TRBJ1-5 TRBV21-1 . . TGTGCCAGCAGCTCAATACCTACAGGGGGAAGATTGAGTGGCAATCAGCCCCAGCATTTT CASSSIPTGGRLSGNQPQHF
TRBJ1-1 TRBV10-1 . . TGCGCCAGCAGTGAGACAGCTAACACTGAAGCTTTCTTT CASSETANTEAFF
TRBJ2-7 TRBV5-3 . TRBD1 TGTGCCAGAAGCTTGGTAGTAGGACAGGGGGCTGACGAGCAGTACTTC CARSLVVGQGADEQYF
TRBJ1-6 TRBV18 . . TGTGCCAGCTCACCCCTGACAGGAGTTAATTCACCCCTCCACTTT CASSPLTGVNSPLHF
TRBJ2-5 TRBV11-2 . TRBD2 TGTGCCAGCAGCACCGGGACTAGCAGGCAAGAGACCCAGTACTTC CASSTGTSRQETQYF
TRBJ2-7 TRBV5-1 . TRBD1 TGCGCCAGCAGCTTGAATACAGGGGGTTACGAGCAGTACTTC CASSLNTGGYEQYF
TRBJ2-1 TRBV19 . TRBD2 TGTGCCAGTAGGCGGGGGTCCTACAATGAGCAGTTCTTC CASRRGSYNEQFF
TRBJ1-4 TRBV6-5 . . TGTGCCAGCAGTCCTCGAGGGGCTAGTGAAAAACTGTTTTTT CASSPRGASEKLFF
TRBJ2-7 TRBV11-2 . . TGTGCCAGCAGCTTACCTCGGAAAGGCAACGAGCAGTACTTC CASSLPRKGNEQYF
TRBJ2-2 TRBV5-4 once . TGTGCCAGCAGCTTCCCTGTTGGCGCGAACACCGGGGAGCTGTTTTTT CASSFPVGANTGELFF
TRBJ1-2 TRBV5-6 . . TGTGCCAGCAGCTTGGATCGCTATGGCTACACCTTC CASSLDRYGYTF
TRBJ2-1 TRBV2 . . TGTGCCAGTCGGGAATACAATGAGCAGTTCTTC CASREYNEQFF
TRBJ2-2 TRBV9 . TRBD2 TGTGCCAGCAGCGTAGTTGCTAGCGGGAGGCCTGAGGCCGGGGAGCTGTTTTTT CASSVVASGRPEAGELFF
TRBJ1-5 TRBV11-3 . . TGTGCCAGCAGCTTAGTTGGAAATAGCAATCAGCCCCAGCATTTT CASSLVGNSNQPQHF
TRBJ1-5 TRBV5-6 . TRBD1 TGTGCCAGCAGCTTTCGGACAGGAACGAGCAATCAGCCCCAGCATTTT CASSFRTGTSNQPQHF
TRBJ2-7 TRBV6-5 . . TGTGCCAGCAGGCGACTAGAATCGAGCTACGAGCAGTACTTC CASRRLESSYEQYF
TRBJ2-4 TRBV19 . TRBD2 TGTGCCAGTAGTACCTTTACGGGGCCCCGGCGGGGGAAAAACATTCAGTACTTC CASSTFTGPRRGKNIQYF
TRBJ1-1 TRBV6-5 . . TGTGCCAGCAGTTCCTCGGACAGCTCTAACACTGAAGCTTTCTTT CASSSSDSSNTEAFF
TRBJ2-3 TRBV6-5 . TRBD2 TGTGCCAGCAGTTACTCGAATTCGGGACTAGGGGATACGCAGTATTTT CASSYSNSGLGDTQYF
TRBJ1-1 TRBV5-1 . . TGCGCCAGCAGCAACAGGGCCGACACTGAAGCTTTCTTT CASSNRADTEAFF
TRBJ1-6 TRBV6-1 . TRBD1 TGTGCCGGGGGGGACAGGGCACAAACACCCCTCCACTTT CAGGDRAQTPLHF
TRBJ1-1 TRBV5-1 . . TGCGCCAGCAGCTTGATGGGAGTCGGCACTGAAGCTTTCTTT CASSLMGVGTEAFF
TRBJ2-3 TRBV19 . TRBD2 TGTGCCAGTAGTCTACGACTAGCGGGAGGGAGCACAGATACGCAGTATTTT CASSLRLAGGSTDTQYF
TRBJ2-7 TRBV11-3 . . TGTGCCAGCAGCTTAGAGGGCGGGGAGCCTAGATTC CASSLEGGEPRF
TRBJ2-1 TRBV4-1 . . TGCGCCAGCAGCCAAGGTAGAAATAGAGATCGTGAGCAGTTCTTC CASSQGRNRDREQFF
TRBJ2-1 TRBV5-1 . TRBD2 TGCGCCAGCAGTCCCAGCGGGGGGTCCTACAATGAGCAGTTCTTC CASSPSGGSYNEQFF
TRBJ1-5 TRBV27 . . TGTGCCAGCAGCGCTTATACGGTTAATCAGCCCCAGCATTTT CASSAYTVNQPQHF
TRBJ1-4 TRBV7-2 . . TGTGCCAGCAGCCCCCAGGCCCTAGTCGAAGAAAAACTGTTTTTT CASSPQALVEEKLFF
TRBJ2-7 TRBV11-2 . TRBD1 TGTGCCAGCAGCTTAGTTTCAGGGGGCTACGAGCAGTACTTC CASSLVSGGYEQYF
TRBJ2-1 TRBV18 . TRBD1 TGTGCCAGCTCACTCAGACAGGGGGCTACGAGAAATGAGCAGTTCTTC CASSLRQGATRNEQFF
TRBJ2-2 TRBV9 few TRBD2 TGTGCCACTGCGGCGGGAGAAAACACCGGGGAGCTGTTTTTT CATAAGENTGELFF